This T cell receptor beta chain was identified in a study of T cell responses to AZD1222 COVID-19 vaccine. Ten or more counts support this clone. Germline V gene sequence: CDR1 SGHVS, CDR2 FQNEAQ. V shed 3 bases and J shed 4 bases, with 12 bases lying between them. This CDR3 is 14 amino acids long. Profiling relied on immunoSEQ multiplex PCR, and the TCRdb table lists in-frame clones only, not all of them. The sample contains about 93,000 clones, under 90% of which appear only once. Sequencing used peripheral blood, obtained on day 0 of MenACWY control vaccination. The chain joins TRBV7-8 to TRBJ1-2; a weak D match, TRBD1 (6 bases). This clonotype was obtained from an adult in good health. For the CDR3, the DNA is TGTGCCAGCAGCTTGGGGCAGGGGACCTATGGCTACACCTTC. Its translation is CASSLGQGTYGYTF.